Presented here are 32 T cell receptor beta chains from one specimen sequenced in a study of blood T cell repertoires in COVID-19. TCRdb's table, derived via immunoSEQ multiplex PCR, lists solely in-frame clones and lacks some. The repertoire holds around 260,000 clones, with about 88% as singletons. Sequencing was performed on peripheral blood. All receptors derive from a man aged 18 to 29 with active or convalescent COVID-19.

This CDR3 reads CASSRRDRANVLTF. The CDR3 bases are TGTGCCAGCAGTCGCCGGGACAGGGCCAACGTCCTGACTTTC. V usage is TRBV6-5 and J usage is TRBJ2-6, with a possible D match to TRBD1 (6 bases). The CDR3 has 14 amino acids. Germline V gene data show CDR1 as MNHEY and CDR2 as SVGAGI. V lost 5 bases, J lost 5 bases, and 10 bases lay in between.

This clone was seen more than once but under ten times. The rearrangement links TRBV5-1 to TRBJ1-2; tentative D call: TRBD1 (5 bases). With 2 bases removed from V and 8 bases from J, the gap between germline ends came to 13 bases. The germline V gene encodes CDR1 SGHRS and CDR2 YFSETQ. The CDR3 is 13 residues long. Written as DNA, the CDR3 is TGCGCCAGCAGCTTAGGCAGGGTACAGGGCTACACCTTC. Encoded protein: CASSLGRVQGYTF.

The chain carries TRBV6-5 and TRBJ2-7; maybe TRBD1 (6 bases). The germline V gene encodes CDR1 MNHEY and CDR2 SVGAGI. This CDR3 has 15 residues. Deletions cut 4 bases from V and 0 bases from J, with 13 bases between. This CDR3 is CASSSTGTSSYEQYF. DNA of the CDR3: TGTGCCAGCAGTTCAACAGGGACCAGCTCCTACGAGCAGTACTTC.

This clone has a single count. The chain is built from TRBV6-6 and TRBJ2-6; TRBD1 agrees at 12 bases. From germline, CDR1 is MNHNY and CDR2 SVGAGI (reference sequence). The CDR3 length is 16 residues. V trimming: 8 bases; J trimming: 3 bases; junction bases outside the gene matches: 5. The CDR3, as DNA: TGTGCCAGCGTGGGACAGGGGGCTAGTGGGGCCAACGTCCTGACTTTC. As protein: CASVGQGASGANVLTF.

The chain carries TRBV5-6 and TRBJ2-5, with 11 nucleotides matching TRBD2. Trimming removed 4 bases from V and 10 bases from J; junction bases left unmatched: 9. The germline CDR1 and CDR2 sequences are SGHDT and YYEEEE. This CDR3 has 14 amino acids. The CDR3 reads CASSLSGRARDQYF. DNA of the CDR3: TGTGCCAGCAGCCTTAGCGGGAGGGCCCGGGACCAGTACTTC. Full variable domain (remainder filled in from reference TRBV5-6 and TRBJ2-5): DAGVTQSPTHLIKTRGQQVTLRCSPKSGHDTVSWYQQALGQGPQFIFQYYEEEERQRGNFPDRFSGHQFPNYSSELNVNALLLGDSALYLCASSLSGRARDQYFGPGTRLLVL.

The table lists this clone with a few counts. CDR3 bases: TGTGCCAGCAGCTTGGATGGCGGGAGGTACGAGCAGTACTTC. Translating it yields CASSLDGGRYEQYF. This chain links TRBV5-4 with TRBJ2-7; the match to TRBD2 covers 8 bases. This CDR3 comprises 14 residues. J gave up 4 bases and V 0 bases, and 3 bases lay outside the gene matches. Per germline, CDR1 SGHNT and CDR2 YYREEE (reference sequence).

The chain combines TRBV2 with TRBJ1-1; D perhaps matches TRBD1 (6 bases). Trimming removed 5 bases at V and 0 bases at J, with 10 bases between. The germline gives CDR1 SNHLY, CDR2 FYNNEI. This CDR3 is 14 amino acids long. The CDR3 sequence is CASSPQGLNTEAFF. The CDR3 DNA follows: TGTGCCAGCAGTCCACAGGGTCTGAACACTGAAGCTTTCTTT.

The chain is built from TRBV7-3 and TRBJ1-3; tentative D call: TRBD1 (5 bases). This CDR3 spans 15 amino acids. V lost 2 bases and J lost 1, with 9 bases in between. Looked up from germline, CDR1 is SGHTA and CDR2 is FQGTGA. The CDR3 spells CASSLGQGSGNTIYF. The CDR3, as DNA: TGTGCCAGCAGCTTAGGTCAGGGATCTGGAAACACCATATATTTT.

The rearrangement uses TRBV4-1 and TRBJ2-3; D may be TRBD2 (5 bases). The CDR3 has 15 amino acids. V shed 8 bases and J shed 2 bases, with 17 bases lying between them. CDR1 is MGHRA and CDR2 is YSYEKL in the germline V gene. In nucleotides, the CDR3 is TGCGCCAGCTGGTCGGGCGGGCGAGACACAGATACGCAGTATTTT. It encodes CASWSGGRDTDTQYF.

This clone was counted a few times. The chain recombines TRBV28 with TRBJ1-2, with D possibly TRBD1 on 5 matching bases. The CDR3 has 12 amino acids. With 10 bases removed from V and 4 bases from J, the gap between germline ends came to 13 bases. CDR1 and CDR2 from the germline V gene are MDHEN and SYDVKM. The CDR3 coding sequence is TGTGCCACCGGGGGGTGGGCCTATGGCTACACCTTC. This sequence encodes CATGGWAYGYTF.

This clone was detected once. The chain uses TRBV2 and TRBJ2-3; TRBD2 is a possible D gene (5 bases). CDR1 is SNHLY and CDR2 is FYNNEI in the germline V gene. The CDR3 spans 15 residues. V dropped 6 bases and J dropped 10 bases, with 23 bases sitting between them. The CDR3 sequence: CASRGELVGVYSQYF. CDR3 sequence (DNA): TGTGCCAGCAGAGGTGAGCTCGTCGGGGTCTATTCGCAGTATTTT.

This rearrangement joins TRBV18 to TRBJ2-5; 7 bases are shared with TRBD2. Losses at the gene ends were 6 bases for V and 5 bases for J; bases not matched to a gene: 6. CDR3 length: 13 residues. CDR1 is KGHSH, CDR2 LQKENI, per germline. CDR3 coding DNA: TGTGCCAGCTCCCTCCAGCGGGGTGAGACCCAGTACTTC. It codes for CASSLQRGETQYF.

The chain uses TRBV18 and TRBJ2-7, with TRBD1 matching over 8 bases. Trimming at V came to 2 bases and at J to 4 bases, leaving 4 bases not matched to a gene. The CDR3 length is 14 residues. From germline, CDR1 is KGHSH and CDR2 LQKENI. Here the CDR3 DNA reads TGTGCCAGCTCACCAGTCCAGGGGGCTTACGAGCAGTACTTC. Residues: CASSPVQGAYEQYF.

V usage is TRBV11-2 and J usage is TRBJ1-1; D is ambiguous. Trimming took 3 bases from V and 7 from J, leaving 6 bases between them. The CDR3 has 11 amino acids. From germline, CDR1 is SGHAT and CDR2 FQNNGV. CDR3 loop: CASSLSLEAFF. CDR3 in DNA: TGTGCCAGCAGCTTGTCCCTTGAAGCTTTCTTT.

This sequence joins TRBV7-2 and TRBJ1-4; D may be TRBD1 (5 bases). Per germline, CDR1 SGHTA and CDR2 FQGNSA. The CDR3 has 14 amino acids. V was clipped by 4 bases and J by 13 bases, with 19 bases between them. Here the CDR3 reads CASSWPGRGIPLFF. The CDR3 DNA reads TGTGCCAGCAGCTGGCCGGGCCGGGGGATCCCACTGTTTTTT.

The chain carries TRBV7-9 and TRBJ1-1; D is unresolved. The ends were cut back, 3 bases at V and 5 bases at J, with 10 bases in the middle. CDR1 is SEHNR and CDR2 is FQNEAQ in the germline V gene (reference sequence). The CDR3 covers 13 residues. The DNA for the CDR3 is TGTGCCAGCAGCTTCGGGAGGGAGACTGAAGCTTTCTTT. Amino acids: CASSFGRETEAFF.

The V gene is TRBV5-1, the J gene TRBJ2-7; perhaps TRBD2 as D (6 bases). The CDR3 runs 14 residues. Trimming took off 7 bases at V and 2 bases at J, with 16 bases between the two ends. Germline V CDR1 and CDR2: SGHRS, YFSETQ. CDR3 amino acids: CASRPGDSAYEQYF. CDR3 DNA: TGCGCCAGCCGGCCGGGGGACTCTGCCTACGAGCAGTACTTC.

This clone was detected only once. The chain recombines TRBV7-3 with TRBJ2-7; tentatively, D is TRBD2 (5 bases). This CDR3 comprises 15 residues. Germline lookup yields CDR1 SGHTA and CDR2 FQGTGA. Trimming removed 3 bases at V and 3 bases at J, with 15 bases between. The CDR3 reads CASSFGFGKGYEQYF. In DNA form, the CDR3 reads TGTGCCAGCAGCTTTGGGTTCGGGAAGGGCTACGAGCAGTACTTC.

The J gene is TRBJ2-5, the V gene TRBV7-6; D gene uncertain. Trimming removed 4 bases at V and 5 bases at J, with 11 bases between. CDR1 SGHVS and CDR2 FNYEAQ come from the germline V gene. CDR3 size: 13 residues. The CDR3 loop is CASSSLLFETQYF. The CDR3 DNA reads TGTGCCAGCAGCTCGCTATTATTCGAGACCCAGTACTTC.

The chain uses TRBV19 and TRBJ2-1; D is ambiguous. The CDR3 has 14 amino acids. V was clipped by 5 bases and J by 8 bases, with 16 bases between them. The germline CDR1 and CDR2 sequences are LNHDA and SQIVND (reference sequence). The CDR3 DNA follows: TGTGCCAGTAGTTCAAACTATCGTGGGTATGAGCAGTTCTTC. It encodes CASSSNYRGYEQFF. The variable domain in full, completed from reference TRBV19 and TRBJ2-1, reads DGGITQSPKYLFRKEGQNVTLSCEQNLNHDAMYWYRQDPGQGLRLIYYSQIVNDFQKGDIAEGYSVSREKKESFPLTVTSAQKNPTAFYLCASSSNYRGYEQFFGPGTRLTVL.

CDR3: CASSPGLAGGYTGELFF. The DNA of the CDR3 is TGTGCCAGCAGCCCGGGACTAGCGGGAGGGTACACCGGGGAGCTGTTTTTT. This chain joins TRBV4-2 and TRBJ2-2; 16 bases map to TRBD2. The germline V gene has CDR1 LGHNA and CDR2 YNFKEQ. The V segment lost 4 bases and the J segment 3 bases; nucleotides outside the gene matches: 2. This CDR3 comprises 17 residues.

The CDR3 here is CATSDWGKGDQPQHF. CDR3 nucleotide sequence: TGTGCCACCAGTGATTGGGGGAAGGGGGATCAGCCCCAGCATTTT. The chain couples TRBV24-1 to TRBJ1-5, with a weak D call TRBD1 (6 bases). The CDR3 has 15 residues. Germline CDR1 KGHDR, CDR2 SFDVKD. Trimming took 2 bases from V and 5 from J, leaving 12 bases between them.

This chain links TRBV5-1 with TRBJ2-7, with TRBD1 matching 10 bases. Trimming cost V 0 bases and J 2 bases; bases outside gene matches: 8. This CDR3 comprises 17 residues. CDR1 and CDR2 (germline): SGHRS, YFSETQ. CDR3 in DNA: TGCGCCAGCAGCTTGGTCGTCGGGACAGGGGATCCCTACGAGCAGTACTTC. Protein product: CASSLVVGTGDPYEQYF.

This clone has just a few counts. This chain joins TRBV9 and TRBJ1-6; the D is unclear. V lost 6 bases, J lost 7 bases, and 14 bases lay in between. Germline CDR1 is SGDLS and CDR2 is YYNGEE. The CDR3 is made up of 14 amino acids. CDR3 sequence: CASNPSGVNSPLHF. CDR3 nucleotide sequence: TGTGCCAGCAACCCCTCCGGTGTCAATTCACCCCTCCACTTT.

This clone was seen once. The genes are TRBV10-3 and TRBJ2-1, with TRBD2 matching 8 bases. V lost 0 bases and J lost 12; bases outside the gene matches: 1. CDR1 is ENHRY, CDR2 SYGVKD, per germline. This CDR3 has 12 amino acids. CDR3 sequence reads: CAISESGTRQFF. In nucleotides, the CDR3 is TGTGCCATCAGTGAGTCTGGGACTAGGCAGTTCTTC.

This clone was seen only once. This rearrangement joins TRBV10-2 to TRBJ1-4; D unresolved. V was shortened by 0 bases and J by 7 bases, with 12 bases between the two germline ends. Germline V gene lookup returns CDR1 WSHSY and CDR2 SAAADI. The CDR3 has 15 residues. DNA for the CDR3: TGCGCCAGCAGTGAGTCGGGAGCCACCTCTGAAAAACTGTTTTTT. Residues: CASSESGATSEKLFF.

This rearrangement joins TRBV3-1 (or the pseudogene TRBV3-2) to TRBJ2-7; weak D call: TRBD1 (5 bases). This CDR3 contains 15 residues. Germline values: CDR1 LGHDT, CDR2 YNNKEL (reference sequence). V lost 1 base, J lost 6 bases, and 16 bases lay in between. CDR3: CASSQVQSQVGEQYF. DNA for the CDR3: TGTGCCAGCAGCCAAGTCCAGTCACAGGTGGGCGAGCAGTACTTC.

CDR3 in DNA: TGTGCCAGCAGTTTATCGGGTAGTGGGCAGGCCGCCCCCTATGGCTACACCTTC. Amino acid sequence: CASSLSGSGQAAPYGYTF. The chain recombines TRBV27 with TRBJ1-2; D remains unclear. The CDR3 sequence is 18 residues long. Trimming pared 0 bases from V and 4 bases from J, leaving 21 bases between. CDR1 MNHEY and CDR2 SMNVEV come from the germline V gene (reference sequence).

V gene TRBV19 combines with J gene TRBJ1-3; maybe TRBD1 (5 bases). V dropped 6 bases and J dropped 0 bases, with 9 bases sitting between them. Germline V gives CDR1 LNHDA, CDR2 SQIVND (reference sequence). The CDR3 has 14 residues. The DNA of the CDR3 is TGTGCCAGTAGCACAGGAACCTCTGGAAACACCATATATTTT. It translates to CASSTGTSGNTIYF.

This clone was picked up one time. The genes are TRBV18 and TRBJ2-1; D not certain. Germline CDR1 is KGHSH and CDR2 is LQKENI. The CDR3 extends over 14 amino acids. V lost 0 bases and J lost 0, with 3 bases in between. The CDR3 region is CASSPPYSYNEQFF. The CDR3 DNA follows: TGTGCCAGCTCACCACCGTACTCCTACAATGAGCAGTTCTTC. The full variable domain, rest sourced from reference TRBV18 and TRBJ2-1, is NAGVMQNPRHLVRRRGQEARLRCSPMKGHSHVYWYRQLPEEGLKFMVYLQKENIIDESGMPKERFSAEFPKEGPSILRIQQVVRGDSAAYFCASSPPYSYNEQFFGPGTRLTVL.

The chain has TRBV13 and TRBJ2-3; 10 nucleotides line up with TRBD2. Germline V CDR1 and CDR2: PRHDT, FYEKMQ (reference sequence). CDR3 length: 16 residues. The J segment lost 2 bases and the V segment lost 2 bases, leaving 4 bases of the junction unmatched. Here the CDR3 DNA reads TGTGCCAGCAGCTTAAAACTAGCGGGGATCACAGATACGCAGTATTTT. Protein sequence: CASSLKLAGITDTQYF.

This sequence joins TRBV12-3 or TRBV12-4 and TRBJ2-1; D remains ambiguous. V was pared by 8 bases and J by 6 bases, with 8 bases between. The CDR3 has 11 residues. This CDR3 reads CASVSGNEQFF. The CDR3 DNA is TGTGCCAGCGTTAGTGGCAATGAGCAGTTCTTC.